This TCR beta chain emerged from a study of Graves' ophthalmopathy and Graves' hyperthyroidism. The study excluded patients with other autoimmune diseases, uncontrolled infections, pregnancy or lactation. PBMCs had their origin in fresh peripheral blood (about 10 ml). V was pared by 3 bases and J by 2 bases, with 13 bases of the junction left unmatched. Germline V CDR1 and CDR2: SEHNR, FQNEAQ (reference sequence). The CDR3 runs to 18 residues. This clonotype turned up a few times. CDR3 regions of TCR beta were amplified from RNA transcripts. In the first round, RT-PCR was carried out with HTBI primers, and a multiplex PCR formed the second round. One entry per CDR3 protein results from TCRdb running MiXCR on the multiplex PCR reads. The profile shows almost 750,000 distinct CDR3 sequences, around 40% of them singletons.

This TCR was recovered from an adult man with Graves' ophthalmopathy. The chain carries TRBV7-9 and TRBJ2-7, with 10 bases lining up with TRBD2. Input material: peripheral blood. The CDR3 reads CASSLFSGLAGAPYEQYF. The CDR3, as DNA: TGTGCCAGCAGCTTGTTTTCGGGGCTAGCGGGAGCCCCCTACGAGCAGTACTTC. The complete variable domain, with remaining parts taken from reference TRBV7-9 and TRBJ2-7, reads DTGVSQNPRHKITKRGQNVTFRCDPISEHNRLYWYRQTLGQGPEFLTYFQNEAQLEKSRLLSDRFSAERPKGSFSTLEIQRTEQGDSAMYLCASSLFSGLAGAPYEQYFGPGTRLTVT.